This T cell receptor (beta chain) appears in the sequencing data of a study of T-cell memory formation after mild COVID-19 (dated by TCRdb to the early 2020s). In the study overall: TCR sequence clusters from the two donors were found to be largely donor specific. Longitudinal TCRalpha and TCRbeta repertoire sequencing tracked T-cell clones expanding and contracting after mild COVID-19 in a couple of donors. Two young, previously healthy adult volunteers made up the cohort, one male and one female. The research as a whole found: SARS-CoV-2 specificity of the second-wave clones peaking on day 37 was not confirmed. Contracting CD4+ clones were located mainly in the CM and EM memory subsets, whereas CD8+ clones were found to be enriched in EMRA. Only two mild cases were covered by the study, and larger cohorts that include severe cases with pre-infection samples were considered necessary. Balanced CD4/CD8 phenotypes were observed for clones contracting from day 15 to 85, whereas a bias towards CD4+ was observed for a second wave of clones expanding from day 15 to 37. Some responding clones were found in pre-infection memory, which suggests that pre-existing cross-reactive memory T cells took part in the SARS-CoV-2 response.

PBMCs were isolated by Ficoll-Paque density gradient centrifugation. Its CDR3 holds 13 amino acids, cysteine through phenylalanine. Only the CDR3 DNA stays, 39 bases, in frame from base 1. Between the V and J ends, shortened by 2 bases and 2 bases respectively, the junction contains 9 bases. CDR1 and CDR2 (SQVTM, ANQGSEA) derive from the germline V gene. TCRdb records Illumina NovaSeq 6000 as the sequencer. Using 5'RACE with constant-segment primers, TCRalpha and TCRbeta cDNA libraries were constructed, with sample barcodes and unique molecular identifiers added in the process. RNA was extracted from every sample with Trizol reagent. Library amplification was performed in two PCR steps, and a second sample barcode and Illumina TruSeq adapters were introduced in the second step. Libraries were sequenced on an Illumina NovaSeq with 2 x 150 bp paired-end reads. The study's processing was this. With migec v1.2.7, reads were demultiplexed and then collapsed into UMI-guided consensus sequences. Using mixcr v2.1.11, UMI consensuses were aligned to TRA and TRB V and J templates and then assembled into clonotypes. Clonotypes were classified as expanded or contracted when called significant by both edgeR and NoisET, with noise models trained on biological replicates. For edgeR calls, the thresholds were a false discovery rate-adjusted p below 0.01 and a log2 fold-change of 1. PCA with hierarchical clustering of max-normalized trajectories of the 1000 most abundant clonotypes was used as exploratory dynamics analysis. The CD4 or CD8 phenotype of responding clones was assigned using the separately sequenced CD4+ and CD8+ repertoires. The public reads were reanalyzed by TCRdb: fastp trimming at Q25, MiXCR alignment, in-frame beta chains only. Duplicate CDR3 protein sequences are folded into a single record with the most common DNA and genes. TCRdb's processing, not the authors', yielded these V and J calls. The sample data list more than 350,000 distinct CDR3 sequences, and roughly 20% of these were observed just once. Approximately 13% of the sample is held by the ten biggest clonotypes.

Notes on this clonotype: Its antigen is currently not known. No much larger clonotype is one base removed from it; base qualities were not supplied.

This TCR was recovered from an adult woman who had mild COVID-19 (a few samples of this study predate the infection). The sample titles of this study are shuffled in the database, so cell type and time point are left out; the donor was told from shared clones. The chain couples TRBV29-1 to TRBJ1-1; the D gene cannot be named for sure. The sequenced sample consisted of PBMCs or a T cell subset sorted from them (not recorded which). The nucleotide sequence is given as TGCAGCGTTGAATCCGCGGGTAACACTGAAGCTTTCTTT. It specifies CSVESAGNTEAFF.